Sequencing of this T cell receptor (beta chain) was carried out in a study of blood T cell repertoires in COVID-19 (dated by TCRdb to 2018 to 2020). Regarding the study in general: The collaborator samples originated in the United States, Italy and Spain and spanned the acute and convalescent phases of COVID-19. The prospective study material was composed of cDNA or gDNA derived from T cells, B-cell-depleted T cells, or PBMCs. The dataset comprised deeply sampled blood TCRbeta repertoires from subjects exposed to, actively infected with, or recovered from COVID-19. The repertoires were made available in a free public database intended to serve as a resource for research on the immune response to SARS-CoV-2. The samples were drawn from the first 160 participants of the ongoing ImmuneRACE study and from 1,254 subjects provided by 6 global collaborators. Sample metadata almost always included a de-identified subject ID, COVID-19 status, age in years and sex. Where available, HLA class I and class II types were obtained from metadata supplied by the sample provider rather than from assay-based typing. Results the study describes overall, beyond this receptor: Clinical and demographic metadata were provided uncurated, with the amount varying by source and participant.

CDR1 and CDR2 (MNHEY, SVGAGI) derive from the germline V gene. The trim is 3 bases for V and 6 bases for J, with a gap of 17 bases between the germline ends. Reading from cysteine to phenylalanine, the CDR3 counts 16 amino acids. The sequence is cut down to CDR3 DNA, 48 bases in frame from base 1. The immunoSEQ Assay, a bias-controlled multiplex PCR, was used to amplify TCRbeta CDR3 regions from genomic DNA. Under the source paper's analysis protocol: Within the assay, amplification of reference gene primers was used to estimate how many nucleated cells each sample contained. To quantify the absolute abundance of each unique TCRbeta CDR3 rearrangement, sequence reads were collapsed and filtered. For each sample, productive Simpson clonality was calculated as the square root of Simpson's diversity index across productive rearrangements. TCRdb mirrors the immuneACCESS table, restricted to in-frame sequences. Some clones are absent from its copies; in checked studies, under half trace to an unresolved V gene, and the reason for the others is unknown. V and J calls and clone size are given by that table; D and trimming were obtained from the DNA. Counted in this sample were 84,000 or so clones; approximately 88% of them appeared once. The ten most abundant clones make up more than 5.5% of the sample.

Concerning this clone itself: Its antigen specificity is not known. Qualities for individual bases were not recorded, and no much larger clone is one base off.

The collaborating institutions used their own protocols to collect whole blood in K2EDTA tubes. For TCRbeta analysis, collaborators shipped samples as frozen whole blood, isolated PBMCs, or DNA extracted from either of those sample types. The chain links TRBV6-5 with TRBJ2-2; 6 matching bases give a weak D call of TRBD2. Specimen: peripheral blood. This clonotype was obtained from a man between 65 and 80 years old with acute or convalescent COVID-19. CDR3 reads: CASSYLGGRGPGELFF. The DNA sequence is TGTGCCAGCAGTTATCTCGGCGGGCGGGGTCCCGGGGAGCTGTTTTTT.